This T cell receptor beta chain is drawn from a study of shared clonotypes between healthy human individuals. Study-wide findings and caveats: Sampling included only blood; tissue repertoires likely differ. In general, naive subsets displayed greater estimated richness than memory subsets did.

Only in-frame clones appear in the TCRdb table, and some are missing; sequencing was by immunoSEQ multiplex PCR. The repertoire has about 2.2 million clones, 90% to 95% of them found once; the top ten carry more than 1.5%. V was cut by 3 bases and J by 2 bases, with 15 bases left in between. The CDR3 covers 15 residues. Germline CDR1 reads SGDLS; CDR2 reads YYNGEE. On this clone: Its antigen is not identified.

CD8 cells classed as naive were CD45RO-negative and positively selected for CCR7, excluding terminally differentiated effector memory CD45RA+ cells. All participating donors were Caucasian adults from Nashville, Tennessee. The chain uses TRBV9 and TRBJ2-7; D is ambiguous. Sequencing input: naive CD8+ T cells from PBMCs. The origin of this receptor is a man in his late teens or twenties in good health. Some clones in this sample may be carry-over from other donors' samples. DNA for the CDR3: TGTGCCAGCAGCGCCTTGCCCGGACGGGCCTACGAGCAGTACTTC. Translation gives CASSALPGRAYEQYF.